The 15 T cell receptor beta chains below come from one sample, sequenced in a study of cytomegalovirus exposure and HLA in healthy donors. Vbeta (60) and Jbeta (13) primers were used in the PCR. Repertoires were generated with immunoSEQ multiplex PCR, while TCRdb's copy carries only in-frame clones and drops some. The data show about 170,000 clones, roughly 80% seen once. Sequencing was carried out using PBMCs. All receptors come from a male donor in good health and CMV-seronegative.

This clone was observed a handful of times. V gene TRBV5-1 combines with J gene TRBJ2-7, with D perhaps TRBD1 (6 bases). Germline V gene lookup returns CDR1 SGHRS and CDR2 YFSETQ. The CDR3 sequence is 13 residues long. The V end lost 5 bases, the J end lost 2 bases, and 11 bases lay between the germline ends. The CDR3 here is CASSPAGAYEQYF. DNA for the CDR3: TGCGCCAGCAGTCCCGCAGGGGCCTACGAGCAGTACTTC.

The rearrangement joins TRBV4-2 to TRBJ2-1, with 11 bases matching TRBD2. This CDR3 region has 15 residues. Trimming cost V 0 bases and J 9 bases; bases outside gene matches: 4. CDR1 LGHNA and CDR2 YNFKEQ come from the germline V gene. Written as DNA, the CDR3 is TGTGCCAGCAGCCAAGAAACTAGCGGGAGTTGTGAGCAGTTCTTC. Its protein is CASSQETSGSCEQFF.

V and J are TRBV11-3 and TRBJ1-4; 8 bases are a match to TRBD1. CDR1 is SGHNT and CDR2 is YENEEA in the germline V gene. Unmatched junction bases numbered 14, after V lost 5 bases and J lost 3 bases. The CDR3 has 18 amino acids. The DNA of the CDR3 is TGTGCCAGCAGCGATTGTATCCCGGACAGGGTACCTAATGAAAAACTGTTTTTT. This codes for CASSDCIPDRVPNEKLFF.

CDR3 loop: CASSQFTSGSREQYF. The CDR3 nucleotides read TGTGCCAGCAGCCAATTTACTAGCGGGAGTCGCGAGCAGTACTTC. The chain employs TRBV28 and TRBJ2-7, with TRBD2 matching 11 bases. V lost 6 bases and J lost 6; bases outside the gene matches: 10. Germline V lookup: CDR1 MDHEN, CDR2 SYDVKM. The CDR3 is made up of 15 amino acids.

This sequence joins TRBV5-6 and TRBJ2-7; D ambiguous. Germline V lookup: CDR1 SGHDT, CDR2 YYEEEE. The V end was cut by 4 bases, the J end by 3 bases, with 14 bases between. The CDR3 runs to 14 residues. CDR3 residues: CASSLGVEYYEQYF. Here the CDR3 DNA reads TGTGCCAGCAGCCTTGGAGTGGAATACTACGAGCAGTACTTC.

The V and J genes are TRBV25-1 and TRBJ2-5; D unclear. Per the germline V gene, CDR1 is MGHDK and CDR2 is SYGVNS. With 1 base removed from V and 4 bases from J, the gap between germline ends came to 7 bases. The CDR3 has 13 residues. The CDR3 DNA sequence: TGTGCCAGCAGTGAATGGAGAGGAGAGACCCAGTACTTC. Residues: CASSEWRGETQYF.

This sequence joins TRBV9 and TRBJ2-1; 7 bases are shared with TRBD2. The CDR3 contains 16 residues. Germline V lookup: CDR1 SGDLS, CDR2 YYNGEE. V lost 0 bases to trimming and J lost 1 base; unmatched junction nucleotides: 4. Here the CDR3 reads CASSVAPGGSYNEQFF. CDR3 coding DNA: TGTGCCAGCAGCGTAGCACCGGGAGGTTCCTACAATGAGCAGTTCTTC. The full variable domain, completed using reference TRBV9 and TRBJ2-1, is DSGVTQTPKHLITATGQRVTLRCSPRSGDLSVYWYQQSLDQGLQFLIQYYNGEERAKGNILERFSAQQFPDLHSELNLSSLELGDSALYFCASSVAPGGSYNEQFFGPGTRLTVL.

With regard to this clone: Other DNA sequences of this sample code for an identical CDR3. J is TRBJ1-5 and V is TRBV4-2; D is unresolved. Germline V gives CDR1 LGHNA, CDR2 YNFKEQ. The CDR3 consists of 14 residues. V lost 6 bases and J lost 4, with 13 bases in between. CDR3 residues: CASSHGVENQPQHF. CDR3 DNA sequence: TGTGCCAGCAGTCACGGGGTTGAGAATCAGCCCCAGCATTTT.

This clone was recorded a few times. The V gene is TRBV6-5, the J gene TRBJ1-5, with TRBD1 matching over 10 bases. Trimming took 6 bases from V and 5 from J; bases not matched to a gene: 4. Germline V gives CDR1 MNHEY, CDR2 SVGAGI. The CDR3 covers 14 residues. CDR3 nucleotide sequence: TGTGCCAGCAGCCGCGGGACAGGGGATCAGCCCCAGCATTTT. It codes for CASSRGTGDQPQHF.

V gene TRBV5-1 combines with J gene TRBJ1-5; D call uncertain. Trimming removed 5 bases at V and 6 bases at J, with 21 bases between. Germline loops: CDR1 SGHRS, CDR2 YFSETQ. The CDR3 is 16 residues long. This CDR3 reads CASRTEPGDRGQPQHF. DNA for the CDR3: TGCGCCAGCAGAACCGAACCTGGTGACCGAGGTCAGCCCCAGCATTTT.

V usage is TRBV30 and J usage is TRBJ2-5, with 7 bases identical to TRBD1. The ends lost 5 bases at V and 5 bases at J; junction bases unmatched: 8. This CDR3 is 13 amino acids long. Germline CDR1 reads GTSNPN; CDR2 reads SVGIG (reference sequence). The CDR3 sequence is CAWGDSKGETQYF. The CDR3 DNA reads TGTGCCTGGGGGGACAGTAAGGGCGAGACCCAGTACTTC.

V is TRBV5-4 and J is TRBJ2-2; 10 bases align to TRBD1. The ends lost 5 bases at V and 4 bases at J; junction bases unmatched: 2. The germline CDR1 and CDR2 sequences are SGHNT and YYREEE (reference sequence). The CDR3 extends over 14 amino acids. The DNA of the CDR3 is TGTGCCAGCAGGGGACAGGGGAGCACCGGGGAGCTGTTTTTT. It yields the protein CASRGQGSTGELFF.

This clone appeared a few times. This chain joins TRBV27 and TRBJ1-5; maybe TRBD1 (5 bases). Looked up from germline, CDR1 is MNHEY and CDR2 is SMNVEV (reference sequence). V was shortened by 5 bases and J by 0 bases, with 14 bases between the two germline ends. CDR3 length: 16 residues. The CDR3 region has the DNA TGTGCCAGCAGTCCTAGGACACATTATAGCAATCAGCCCCAGCATTTT. Translated: CASSPRTHYSNQPQHF.

The J gene is TRBJ2-1, the V gene TRBV6-5, with D unclear. Trimming pared 1 base from V and 4 bases from J, leaving 8 bases between. CDR3 length: 14 amino acids. The germline V gene has CDR1 MNHEY and CDR2 SVGAGI. The CDR3 reads CASSYLSSYNEQFF. The CDR3 nucleotides read TGTGCCAGCAGTTACTTGAGTTCTTACAATGAGCAGTTCTTC.

In DNA form, the CDR3 reads TGTGCCAGCAGACATGACAGGGGGCCAACCGGGGAGCTGTTTTTT. Its translation is CASRHDRGPTGELFF. V and J are TRBV9 and TRBJ2-2; 10 bases map to TRBD1. The junction had 6 bases not matched to a gene; V was cut back by 5 bases and J by 5 bases. This CDR3 has 15 residues. Germline lookup yields CDR1 SGDLS and CDR2 YYNGEE.